The rows below give T cell receptor beta chains drawn from one sample of a study of T cell responses to AZD1222 COVID-19 vaccine. The data were produced by immunoSEQ multiplex PCR, yet TCRdb's version contains in-frame clones alone and is incomplete. The profile covers about 100,000 clones, with more than 70% appearing a single time and about 3.3% taken by the ten largest. The sample was peripheral blood, taken on day 0 of MenACWY control vaccination. These receptor sequences come from an adult in good health. Each CDR3 is given without its conserved first and last residue.

>TRBV4-3
ASSQDYYQPQH
>TRBV28
ATRSGGHTDTQY
>TRBV7-8
ASSSTYHEGELF
>TRBV29-1
SVVRAGTENIQY
>TRBV7-2
ASSSIAGGGTDTQY
>TRBV7-9
ASSFLRDNYGYT
>TRBV5-1
ASRQSPNSNQPQH
>TRBV6-6
ASSYGVVGTEAF
>TRBV18
ASSTTRTGPTNEKLF
>TRBV27
ASSLNSPLH
>TRBV5-1
ASSQDDRGDQPQH
>TRBV28
ASSLLFGAGNTEAF
>TRBV2
ASGGQGGSNEQF
>TRBV15
ATSSIAGGYNEQF
>TRBV4-3
ASSQTAWNEQY
>TRBV6-5
ASSSQGGAGGYT
>TRBV5-5
ASSLPMGYGYT
>TRBV6-6
ASSYGRGNGNQPQH
>TRBV12-3/TRBV12-4
ASSLDGADTQY
>TRBV5-1
ASSLAGLAGGYNEQF
>TRBV15
ATSRDWDKMNTEAF
>TRBV27
ASAFLETGQTLQYEQY
>TRBV5-6
ASSRDQDQPQH
>TRBV2
ASSRTGYNQPQH
>TRBV6-5
ASRKTGGDEKLF
>TRBV6-2/TRBV6-3
ASSYDSGQVPQPDTQY
>TRBV5-6
ASSRDFLANSPLH
>TRBV11-2
ASSLAGDLSSYEQY
>TRBV6-8
ASSKEVPGNTIY
>TRBV10-3
AISRTDRDQPQH
>TRBV28
ASSLAGAGTGELF
>TRBV5-6
ASSWGSGNTIY
>TRBV5-5
ASSLALYSNQPQH
>TRBV10-1
ASSDTGQGNTEAF
>TRBV4-3
ASGRDREYTEAF
>TRBV13
ASRRSGGGNQPQH
>TRBV14
ASRPQALGTEAF
>TRBV30
AWSNGQGREKLF
>TRBV6-5
ASSSTNWLGTEAF
>TRBV3-1/TRBV3-2
ASSQDRRVRPQH
>TRBV5-1
ASSPAGTPYGYT
>TRBV5-4
ASTSAGTRTDEQF
>TRBV7-3
ASSLTSGAEAF
>TRBV19
ASSINAQGLEQF
>TRBV9
ASSSRSIGGGLPDTQY
>TRBV18
ASSPDSTDTQY
>TRBV27
ASSLSAALNTEAF
>TRBV6-5
ASSFAGQGTDTQY
>TRBV7-2
ASSLLQGRGYT
>TRBV6-5
ASRRGAADYGYT
>TRBV7-2
ASSFYLTMGTEAF
>TRBV14
ASSREGTGGNSPLH
>TRBV13
ASSLGTGAEKLF